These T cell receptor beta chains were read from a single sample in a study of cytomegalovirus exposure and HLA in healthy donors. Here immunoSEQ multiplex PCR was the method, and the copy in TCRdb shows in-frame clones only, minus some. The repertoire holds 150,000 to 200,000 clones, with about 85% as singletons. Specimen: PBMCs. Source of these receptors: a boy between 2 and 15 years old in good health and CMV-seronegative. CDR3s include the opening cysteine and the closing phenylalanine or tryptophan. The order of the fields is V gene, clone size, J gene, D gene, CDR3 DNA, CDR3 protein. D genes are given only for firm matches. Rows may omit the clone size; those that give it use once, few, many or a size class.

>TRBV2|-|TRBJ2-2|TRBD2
TGTGCCAGCAGCACCCTGGGAGGGCACGCCGGGGAGCTGTTTTTT
CASSTLGGHAGELFF
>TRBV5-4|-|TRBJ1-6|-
TGTGCCAGCAGCTTCAAAAGGACGGAGGCACCCAGCTCCTATAATTCACCCCTCCACTTT
CASSFKRTEAPSSYNSPLHF
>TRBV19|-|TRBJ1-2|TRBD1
TGTGCCAGTGAGACGGGGACAGGGGGCTATGGCTACACCTTC
CASETGTGGYGYTF
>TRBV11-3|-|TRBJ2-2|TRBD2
TGTGCCAGCAGCTGGACTAGCGGGAGCACCGGGGAGCTGTTTTTT
CASSWTSGSTGELFF
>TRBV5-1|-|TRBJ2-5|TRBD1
TGCGCCAGCAGCCAAAGGACAGGGGTCTCAATCGGGACCCAGTACTTC
CASSQRTGVSIGTQYF
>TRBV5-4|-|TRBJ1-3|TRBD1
TGTGCCAGCAGCCCCGGACAGGGTAGAAACACCATATATTTT
CASSPGQGRNTIYF
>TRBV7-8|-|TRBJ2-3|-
TGTGCCAGCACCCGCCCCGGGAAGGGGGCAGATACGCAGTATTTT
CASTRPGKGADTQYF
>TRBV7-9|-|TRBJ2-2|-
TGTGCCAGCAGCTCCCGACAGACTAACACCGGGGAGCTGTTTTTT
CASSSRQTNTGELFF
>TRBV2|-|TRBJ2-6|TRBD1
TGTGCCAGCCTTGTGGGACAGGCAGTCTCTGGGGCCAACGTCCTGACTTTC
CASLVGQAVSGANVLTF
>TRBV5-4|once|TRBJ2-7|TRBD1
TGTGCCAGCAGCCGGGACAGAGGAGGCGAGCAGTACTTC
CASSRDRGGEQYF
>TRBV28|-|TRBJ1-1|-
TGTGCCAGCAGTCCGATGACAGCAGCTCTGGAAGCTTTCTTT
CASSPMTAALEAFF
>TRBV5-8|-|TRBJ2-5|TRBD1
TGTGCCAGCAGCTCGGGACAGGCCCTTCAAGAGACCCAGTACTTC
CASSSGQALQETQYF
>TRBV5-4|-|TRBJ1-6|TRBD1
TGTGCCAGCAGCCTGGACAGGGAAAATTCACCCCTCCACTTT
CASSLDRENSPLHF
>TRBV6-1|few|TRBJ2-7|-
TGTGCCAGCAGTCTCCACCCCGGGGGACAGTACTTC
CASSLHPGGQYF
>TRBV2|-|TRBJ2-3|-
TGTGCCTCCCCCGGTGAAATCACAGATACGCAGTATTTT
CASPGEITDTQYF
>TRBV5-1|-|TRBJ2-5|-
TGCGCCAGCAGCTTGTCTGGTCCTTCCGGGGAGACCCAGTACTTC
CASSLSGPSGETQYF
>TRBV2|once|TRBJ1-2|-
TGTGCCAGCAGTCTAGGAAGTTCTGCTAACTATGGCTACACCTTC
CASSLGSSANYGYTF
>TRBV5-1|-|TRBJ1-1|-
TGCGCCAGCAGGCCCAATGGGGGCGAAGCTTTCTTT
CASRPNGGEAFF
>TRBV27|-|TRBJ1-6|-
TGTGCCAGCAGTCTCCCCGGCTCCTATAATTCACCCCTCCACTTT
CASSLPGSYNSPLHF
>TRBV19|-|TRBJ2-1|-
TGTGCCAGTATGTCGACTTACAATGAGCAGTTCTTC
CASMSTYNEQFF
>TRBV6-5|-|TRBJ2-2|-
TGTGCCAGCAGTTACCGCGGGGGCGGGGGCACCGGGGAGCTGTTTTTT
CASSYRGGGGTGELFF
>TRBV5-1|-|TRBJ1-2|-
TGCGCCAGCAGCTTGGCCTATAGGAGGGACGGCTACACCTTC
CASSLAYRRDGYTF
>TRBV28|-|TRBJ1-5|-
TGTGCCAGCAGTTTAGTATATCAGCCCCAGCATTTT
CASSLVYQPQHF
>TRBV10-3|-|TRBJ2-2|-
TGTGCCATCAGTGACCTATGGACCGGGGAGCTGTTTTTT
CAISDLWTGELFF